This TCR beta chain was documented in a study of OX40 agonist ivuxolimab in advanced cancers. Whole-study results and caveats: At doses 0.1 to 3.0 mg/kg, CD4+ and CD8+ clones expanded.

This CDR3 spans 16 amino acids. Germline V gene sequence: CDR1 KGHSY, CDR2 FQNENV. The V and J ends lost 0 bases and 3 bases, in that order; junction bases with no gene match: 4. Clones were read by immunoSEQ multiplex PCR, and TCRdb kept only the in-frame ones, dropping some. In the table there are 42,000 or so clones, 82% of which are singletons. This clone was seen repeatedly, ten times or more. Its antigen remains unidentified. The sample consisted of CD4+ or CD8+ T cells sorted from blood, taken in a trial of the OX40 agonist ivuxolimab. J is TRBJ1-1 and V is TRBV16; 10 bases are shared with TRBD1. The sequence was collected from an adult with an advanced solid tumor such as melanoma, head and neck, liver or kidney cancer. Written as DNA, the CDR3 is TGTGCCAGCAGCCAATCCCGGACAGGGGGGCACACTGAAGCTTTCTTT. Translating gives CASSQSRTGGHTEAFF.